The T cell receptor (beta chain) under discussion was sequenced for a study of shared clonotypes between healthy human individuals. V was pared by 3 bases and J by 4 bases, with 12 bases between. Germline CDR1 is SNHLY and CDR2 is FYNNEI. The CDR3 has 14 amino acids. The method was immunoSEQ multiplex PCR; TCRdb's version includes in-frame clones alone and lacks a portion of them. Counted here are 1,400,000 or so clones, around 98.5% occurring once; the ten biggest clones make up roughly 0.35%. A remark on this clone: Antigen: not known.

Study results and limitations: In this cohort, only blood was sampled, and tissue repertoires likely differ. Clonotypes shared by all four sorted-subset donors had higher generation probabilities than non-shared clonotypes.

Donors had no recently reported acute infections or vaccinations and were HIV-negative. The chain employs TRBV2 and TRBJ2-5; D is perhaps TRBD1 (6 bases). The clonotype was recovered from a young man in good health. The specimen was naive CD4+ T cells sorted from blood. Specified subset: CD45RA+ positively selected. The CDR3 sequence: CASSEGRGRETQYF. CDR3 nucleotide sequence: TGTGCCAGCAGTGAGGGTAGGGGGAGAGAGACCCAGTACTTC.